The subject of this entry is one T cell receptor (beta chain). Its antigen is not known. TCRdb re-derived calls from the reads in MiXCR, one entry per CDR3 protein. The sample has a few hundred thousand distinct CDR3 sequences; just under 30% are singletons. This sample was taken from a study of T cell repertoires in cytomegalovirus infection. On the study more broadly: Based on public TCR beta signatures, there were indications of CMV infection and of a matching HLA type.

This sequence was found in a human donor in good health (CMV status not recorded). Some clones in this sample may be carry-over from other donors' samples. Sequenced material: cultured PBMCs, taken from culture after CMV antigen stimulation.

DNA for the CDR3: TGTGCCAGCAGCCACGGTCGCGGCGGATTGAACACTGAAGCTTTCTTT. It codes for CASSHGRGGLNTEAFF. The gene calls are TRBV14 and TRBJ1-1, with D uncertain. CDR3 length equals 16 residues. The V gene's germline CDR1 is SGHDN and CDR2 FVKESK. The V and J ends lost 3 bases and 0 bases respectively, with 14 bases between them.